These 7 T cell receptor beta chains originate from one sample sequenced in a study of shared clonotypes between healthy human individuals. Repertoires were generated with immunoSEQ multiplex PCR, while TCRdb's copy carries only in-frame clones and drops some. This sample has about 2.5 million clones, with under 95% found just once. The sequenced material came from naive CD4+ T cells from PBMCs. Subset noted: CD45RA+ positively selected. These receptors all come from a man aged 18-30 years in good health. Some clones in this sample may be carry-over from other donors' samples.

The chain couples TRBV5-1 to TRBJ2-3; D uncertain. Germline values: CDR1 SGHRS, CDR2 YFSETQ. Trimming took off 0 bases at V and 3 bases at J, with 14 bases between the two ends. The CDR3 is 16 residues long. DNA of the CDR3: TGCGCCAGCAGCTTGGAGCCCGGATGGCAAACAGATACGCAGTATTTT. Protein product: CASSLEPGWQTDTQYF.

V usage is TRBV6-1 and J usage is TRBJ2-2; D is ambiguous. The germline V and J ends were trimmed by 0 bases and 4 bases, with 9 bases remaining between them. CDR3 length: 15 residues. Germline CDR1 is MNHNS and CDR2 is SASEGT. CDR3 loop: CASSEASVSTGELFF. The CDR3 coding sequence is TGTGCCAGCAGTGAAGCCTCGGTCAGCACCGGGGAGCTGTTTTTT.

The chain links TRBV28 to TRBJ1-4; no firm D call. V lost 1 base and J 0 bases, leaving 12 bases between the germline ends. Germline V gene data show CDR1 as MDHEN and CDR2 as SYDVKM. This CDR3 region has 17 residues. The CDR3 nucleotides are TGTGCCAGCAGTTTATACACAGTGCGCGCAACTAATGAAAAACTGTTTTTT. This translates into CASSLYTVRATNEKLFF.

The chain has TRBV6-5 and TRBJ2-5; D unclear. The V gene lost 7 bases and the J gene lost 1 base, with 13 bases spanning the gap. Germline lookup yields CDR1 MNHEY and CDR2 SVGAGI. This CDR3 is built from 14 residues. The CDR3 here is CASTDGATQETQYF. The CDR3 DNA sequence: TGTGCCAGCACCGACGGAGCGACCCAAGAGACCCAGTACTTC.

The gene calls are TRBV7-3 and TRBJ2-5; 11 nucleotides agree with TRBD2. The CDR3 sequence is 15 residues long. The ends lost 5 bases at V and 2 bases at J; junction bases unmatched: 4. Germline CDR1 reads SGHTA; CDR2 reads FQGTGA. The CDR3 sequence is CASSRLAGRQETQYF. CDR3 DNA: TGTGCCAGCAGCAGACTAGCGGGAAGGCAAGAGACCCAGTACTTC.

The chain is built from TRBV2 and TRBJ2-5; 9 nucleotides match TRBD1. V lost 6 bases to trimming and J lost 3 bases; unmatched junction nucleotides: 5. Germline V gene data show CDR1 as SNHLY and CDR2 as FYNNEI. The CDR3 contains 14 residues. The CDR3 DNA is TGTGCCAGCAGCTGGGGGACAGGGAAAGAGACCCAGTACTTC. Protein sequence: CASSWGTGKETQYF.

This chain links TRBV28 with TRBJ1-1; D is ambiguous. Per the germline V gene, CDR1 is MDHEN and CDR2 is SYDVKM. The ends were cut back, 5 bases at V and 1 base at J, with 20 bases in the middle. The CDR3 totals 17 residues. CDR3 nucleotide sequence: TGTGCCAGCAGTCCTTTTGGGGAGCCCGTCGAGAACACTGAAGCTTTCTTT. It translates to CASSPFGEPVENTEAFF.